One and the same sample provided the 7 T cell receptor beta chains below, sequenced in a study of shared clonotypes between healthy human individuals. The protocol was immunoSEQ multiplex PCR, while the TCRdb copy is restricted to in-frame clones and leaves out a portion. Of millions of clones listed, approximately 92% are singletons. Sequencing was done on a sample of naive CD4+ T cells sorted from blood. Subset in this sample: CD45RA+ positively selected. The receptors originated from a man aged 18 to 30 in good health.

The chain joins TRBV10-3 to TRBJ1-1; D might be TRBD1 (5 bases). This CDR3 comprises 13 residues. CDR1 is ENHRY, CDR2 SYGVKD, per germline. V lost 5 bases and J lost 9, with 16 bases in between. CDR3 in amino acids: CAISPGTEEKAFF. DNA of the CDR3: TGTGCCATCAGTCCCGGGACTGAGGAAAAAGCTTTCTTT.

This clone was recorded once. The rearrangement joins TRBV6-1 to TRBJ2-5, with D uncertain. The CDR3 spans 12 residues. V dropped 7 bases and J dropped 1 base, with 7 bases sitting between them. Looked up from germline, CDR1 is MNHNS and CDR2 is SASEGT. The DNA of the CDR3 is TGTGCCAGCACCACAACCCAAGAGACCCAGTACTTC. Translated, it gives CASTTTQETQYF.

This clone was detected only a few times. The chain is built from TRBV19 and TRBJ1-6; D not certain. The germline V gene encodes CDR1 LNHDA and CDR2 SQIVND (reference sequence). The CDR3 runs to 15 residues. Trimming pared 7 bases from V and 6 bases from J, leaving 16 bases between. The CDR3 sequence: CASMALGVVNSPLHF. CDR3 coding DNA: TGTGCCAGTATGGCGCTGGGTGTAGTTAATTCACCCCTCCACTTT.

This rearrangement joins TRBV18 to TRBJ2-7; unclear D gene. The CDR3 contains 14 residues. Germline lookup yields CDR1 KGHSH and CDR2 LQKENI. V was trimmed by 3 bases and J by 5 bases, leaving 14 bases between them. The DNA of the CDR3 is TGTGCCAGCTCACCCACTATTAGTCCCCACGAGCAGTACTTC. Protein sequence: CASSPTISPHEQYF.

J is TRBJ1-1 and V is TRBV5-1, with 7 bases lining up with TRBD1. Germline CDR1 is SGHRS and CDR2 is YFSETQ. Trimming took 1 base from V and 1 from J; bases not matched to a gene: 19. This CDR3 has 20 amino acids. CDR3 bases: TGCGCCAGCAGCTTGACGACATTGAGTTTGGGGACAGCATCGAACACTGAAGCTTTCTTT. Protein product: CASSLTTLSLGTASNTEAFF. Based on the CDR3 plus reference TRBV5-1 and TRBJ1-1, the full variable domain is KAGVTQTPRYLIKTRGQQVTLSCSPISGHRSVSWYQQTPGQGLQFLFEYFSETQRNKGNFPGRFSGRQFSNSRSEMNVSTLELGDSALYLCASSLTTLSLGTASNTEAFFGQGTRLTVV.

This clone was recorded once. The sample holds other DNA sequences that translate to the same CDR3. The rearrangement joins TRBV30 to TRBJ2-2, with D unresolved. Trimming stripped 1 base from V and 6 bases from J, with 6 bases between. Germline lookup yields CDR1 GTSNPN and CDR2 SVGIG (reference sequence). The CDR3 consists of 12 residues. The CDR3 is CAWSARPGELFF. The CDR3 DNA reads as TGTGCCTGGAGTGCGCGTCCCGGGGAGCTGTTTTTT.

The rearrangement joins TRBV19 to TRBJ1-5; D unclear. V lost 1 base and J 10 bases, leaving 14 bases between the germline ends. The germline V gene has CDR1 LNHDA and CDR2 SQIVND (reference sequence). The CDR3 extends over 14 amino acids. The CDR3 spells CASSIGGSLSPQHF. The CDR3, as DNA: TGTGCCAGTAGTATAGGAGGCTCCCTAAGTCCCCAGCATTTT.